The present TCR beta chain was sequenced within a study of OX40 agonist ivuxolimab in advanced cancers. Germline CDR1 is MRHNA and CDR2 is SNTAGT. This CDR3 region has 17 residues. After removal of 3 bases from V and 4 bases from J, the junction contained 10 bases not matched to a gene. The table came from immunoSEQ multiplex PCR; TCRdb's copy has only in-frame clones and leaves some out. The sample shows more than 55,000 clones, approximately 82% of them seen only once. The chain links TRBV6-4 to TRBJ2-1, with 9 bases lining up with TRBD2. The sequence was collected from an adult with an advanced solid tumor such as melanoma, head and neck, liver or kidney cancer. The input for sequencing was CD4+ or CD8+ T cells sorted from blood, taken in a trial of the OX40 agonist ivuxolimab. In nucleotides, the CDR3 is TGTGCCAGCAGTGAGGTCGGCGGGGGGGCCGGATACAATGAGCAGTTCTTC. Protein sequence: CASSEVGGGAGYNEQFF.